These 23 T cell receptor beta chains came from one sample sequenced in a study of human T cells and chemical hapten exposure. As for time point: patch test 1, 2 weeks after DPC sensitization. Treatment denoted: therapeutic diphenylcyclopropenone sensitization with weekly scalp DPC. TCRdb recomputed calls from the RACE reads with MiXCR, one row per CDR3 protein. The data contain roughly 120,000 distinct CDR3 sequences, 9% to 13% of them singletons. Sequencing was performed on whole blood, taken in connection with sensitization to the hapten diphenylcyclopropenone (DPC). These receptors all stem from a woman aged 45-60 years with alopecia areata. Some clones in this sample may be carry-over from other donors' samples.

V gene TRBV28 combines with J gene TRBJ2-7; 9 positions agree with TRBD1. The CDR3 covers 14 residues. Looked up from germline, CDR1 is MDHEN and CDR2 is SYDVKM. V dropped 5 bases and J dropped 6; count of bases not matched to a gene: 8. CDR3 coding DNA: TGTGCCAGCAGTGATACTGGGACAGGGCGCGAGCAGTACTTC. It yields the protein CASSDTGTGREQYF.

This clonotype came up many times. The chain has TRBV4-2 and TRBJ1-6, with 8 positions matching TRBD1. With 7 bases clipped from V and 4 bases from J, the junction kept 6 bases outside the gene matches. Germline CDR1 LGHNA, CDR2 YNFKEQ. There are 15 residues in the CDR3. This CDR3 reads CASTVQGAYNSPLHF. The CDR3, as DNA: TGTGCCAGCACAGTCCAGGGGGCTTATAATTCACCCCTCCACTTT.

This clonotype was seen ten or more times. The chain couples TRBV5-1 to TRBJ2-3, with a weak D call TRBD1 (6 bases). This CDR3 has 14 amino acids. Between the trimmed V and J ends, which lost 3 bases and 3 bases, there was a span of 11 bases. The germline V gene encodes CDR1 SGHRS and CDR2 YFSETQ. CDR3 DNA: TGCGCCAGCAGCTCCGGAAGGGGGACAGATACGCAGTATTTT. It translates to CASSSGRGTDTQYF.

This clonotype turned up a few times. V is TRBV18 and J is TRBJ2-1; D call uncertain. CDR1 is KGHSH, CDR2 LQKENI, per germline. The germline V and J ends were trimmed by 6 bases and 10 bases, with 13 bases remaining between them. The CDR3 is made up of 12 amino acids. In nucleotides, the CDR3 is TGTGCCAGCTCCCGGCCGCCGGAGGAGCAGTTCTTC. This gives the protein CASSRPPEEQFF. The full variable domain, in which reference TRBV18 and TRBJ2-1 provide the parts outside the CDR3, is NAGVMQNPRHLVRRRGQEARLRCSPMKGHSHVYWYRQLPEEGLKFMVYLQKENIIDESGMPKERFSAEFPKEGPSILRIQQVVRGDSAAYFCASSRPPEEQFFGPGTRLTVL.

The chain carries TRBV3-1 and TRBJ1-1; TRBD1 might be the D (5 bases). Trimming pared 0 bases from V and 5 bases from J, leaving 10 bases between. Looked up from germline, CDR1 is LGHDT and CDR2 is YNNKEL (reference sequence). The CDR3 is made up of 14 amino acids. CDR3 DNA: TGTGCCAGCAGCCAAGATCTGGGGCCGACTGAAGCTTTCTTT. Its protein is CASSQDLGPTEAFF. Based on the CDR3 plus reference TRBV3-1 and TRBJ1-1, the full variable domain is DTAVSQTPKYLVTQMGNDKSIKCEQNLGHDTMYWYKQDSKKFLKIMFSYNNKELIINETVPNRFSPKSPDKAHLNLHINSLELGDSAVYFCASSQDLGPTEAFFGQGTRLTVV.

This clonotype came up a few times. The chain combines TRBV7-9 with TRBJ1-1; no definite D call. Germline V CDR1 and CDR2: SEHNR, FQNEAQ (reference sequence). The CDR3 has 13 amino acids. V shed 1 base and J shed 5 bases, with 8 bases lying between them. The DNA of the CDR3 is TGTGCCAGCAGCTTAGTAGGGAGGACTGAAGCTTTCTTT. Residues: CASSLVGRTEAFF.

This clonotype has a count of ten or more. The chain uses TRBV10-3 and TRBJ2-7; 7 bases match TRBD1. J lost 5 bases, V lost 9 bases, and 7 bases had no gene match. The CDR3 sequence is 12 residues long. CDR1 is ENHRY and CDR2 is SYGVKD in the germline V gene. CDR3 sequence reads: CAMGRDRDEQYF. The CDR3 DNA follows: TGTGCCATGGGAAGAGACAGGGACGAGCAGTACTTC.

This clonotype was picked up a small number of times. This chain connects TRBV3-1 to TRBJ1-2; possible D gene TRBD1, 5 bases. Germline loops: CDR1 LGHDT, CDR2 YNNKEL (reference sequence). CDR3 length equals 15 residues. The ends were cut back, 4 bases at V and 2 bases at J, with 14 bases in the middle. The CDR3, as DNA: TGTGCCAGCAGCCGGGACGGATTTGGGAACTATGGCTACACCTTC. This translates into CASSRDGFGNYGYTF.

The chain uses TRBV11-2 and TRBJ2-5; 7 positions agree with TRBD1. The J segment lost 5 bases and the V segment lost 4 bases, leaving 10 bases of the junction unmatched. Germline V gives CDR1 SGHAT, CDR2 FQNNGV. There are 15 residues in the CDR3. CDR3 protein: CASSSLQGVSETQYF. The CDR3 DNA sequence: TGTGCCAGCAGCTCGTTGCAGGGGGTCAGTGAGACCCAGTACTTC.

This chain connects TRBV2 to TRBJ1-1, with D possibly matching TRBD1 (5 bases). The CDR3 extends over 12 amino acids. V was cut by 7 bases and J by 8 bases, with 14 bases left in between. Germline assignment: CDR1 SNHLY and CDR2 FYNNEI. CDR3 in amino acids: CASNRGGEEAFF. In DNA form, the CDR3 reads TGTGCCAGCAATCGGGGGGGAGAAGAAGCTTTCTTT.

Many counts were recorded for this clonotype. The gene calls are TRBV12-3 or TRBV12-4 and TRBJ1-2; D uncertain. The ends were cut back, 1 base at V and 0 bases at J, with 6 bases in the middle. The CDR3 is 14 residues long. The CDR3 spells CASSLGGSNYGYTF. CDR3 DNA: TGTGCCAGCAGTTTAGGGGGATCTAACTATGGCTACACCTTC.

This chain uses TRBV7-8 with TRBJ2-2, with D perhaps matching TRBD2 (5 bases). Germline assignment: CDR1 SGHVS and CDR2 FQNEAQ. V shed 4 bases and J shed 7 bases, with 16 bases lying between them. The CDR3 length is 15 residues. The CDR3 loop reads CASSSPSGGVGELFF. The CDR3 coding sequence is TGTGCCAGCAGCTCCCCAAGCGGCGGAGTCGGGGAGCTGTTTTTT. The full variable domain, in which reference TRBV7-8 and TRBJ2-2 provide the parts outside the CDR3, is GAGVSQSPRYKVAKRGQDVALRCDPISGHVSLFWYQQALGQGPEFLTYFQNEAQLDKSGLPSDRFFAERPEGSVSTLKIQRTQQEDSAVYLCASSSPSGGVGELFFGEGSRLTVL.

At least ten counts were recorded for this clonotype. The chain recombines TRBV6-1 with TRBJ2-2, with D unresolved. V was cut by 5 bases and J by 0 bases, with 7 bases left in between. There are 14 residues in the CDR3. CDR1 and CDR2 (germline): MNHNS, SASEGT. CDR3 coding DNA: TGTGCCAGCAGTATAAGGCCGAACACCGGGGAGCTGTTTTTT. This sequence encodes CASSIRPNTGELFF.

This clonotype was seen a few times. The genes are TRBV28 and TRBJ1-3; D is perhaps TRBD1 (5 bases). This CDR3 is 11 amino acids long. The germline CDR1 and CDR2 sequences are MDHEN and SYDVKM. With 4 bases removed from V and 12 bases from J, the gap between germline ends came to 10 bases. The DNA for the CDR3 is TGTGCCAGCAGTTCAGGGTCTGGCATATATTTT. It translates to CASSSGSGIYF.

This clonotype has at least ten counts. The chain carries TRBV5-1 and TRBJ1-6; the D is unclear. This CDR3 contains 17 residues. CDR1 is SGHRS, CDR2 YFSETQ, per germline. V lost 0 bases, J lost 5 bases, and 15 bases lay in between. This CDR3 is CASSLERPSAHNSPLHF. Written as DNA, the CDR3 is TGCGCCAGCAGCTTGGAAAGGCCTAGCGCTCATAATTCACCCCTCCACTTT.

This clonotype was seen ten or more times. The rearrangement links TRBV11-3 to TRBJ2-1; D call uncertain. V lost 4 bases to trimming and J lost 0 bases, with 13 bases between them. Germline V CDR1 and CDR2: SGHNT, YENEEA. This CDR3 has 16 amino acids. This CDR3 is CASSSWNLASYNEQFF. CDR3 nucleotides: TGTGCCAGCAGCTCCTGGAACCTTGCCTCCTACAATGAGCAGTTCTTC.

This clonotype occurred a few times. The chain combines TRBV4-1 with TRBJ2-3; D tentatively reads TRBD1 or TRBD2 (6 bases each). V was pared by 1 base and J by 1 base, with 12 bases between. The length of the CDR3 is 16 residues. Germline assignment: CDR1 MGHRA and CDR2 YSYEKL. The CDR3 region is CASSQVVGGGTDTQYF. Here the CDR3 DNA reads TGCGCCAGCAGCCAAGTCGTGGGGGGCGGCACAGATACGCAGTATTTT.

This clonotype was detected only a few times. V is TRBV7-9 and J is TRBJ1-2; 9 nucleotides line up with TRBD1. V shed 5 bases and J 8 bases; nucleotides not matched to a gene: 6. Germline loops: CDR1 SEHNR, CDR2 FQNEAQ (reference sequence). The CDR3 is 13 amino acids. CDR3 residues: CASSPGQGKGYTF. CDR3 sequence (DNA): TGTGCCAGCAGCCCTGGACAGGGGAAAGGCTACACCTTC.

The chain employs TRBV18 and TRBJ1-6, with 8 bases matching TRBD1. Looked up from germline, CDR1 is KGHSH and CDR2 is LQKENI. CDR3 length: 15 residues. After removal of 1 base from V and 9 bases from J, the junction contained 5 bases not matched to a gene. CDR3 sequence reads: CASSPREDRASPLHF. CDR3 bases: TGTGCCAGCTCACCACGCGAGGACAGGGCTTCACCCCTCCACTTT. The entire variable domain, with the rest obtained from reference TRBV18 and TRBJ1-6, is as follows: NAGVMQNPRHLVRRRGQEARLRCSPMKGHSHVYWYRQLPEEGLKFMVYLQKENIIDESGMPKERFSAEFPKEGPSILRIQQVVRGDSAAYFCASSPREDRASPLHFGNGTRLTVT.

This clonotype came up a few times. The CDR3 is CASMTPATGGNTIYF. Here the CDR3 DNA reads TGTGCCAGCATGACTCCGGCTACGGGAGGAAACACCATATATTTT. This chain joins TRBV28 and TRBJ1-3; no firm D call. The CDR3 consists of 15 residues. Germline loops: CDR1 MDHEN, CDR2 SYDVKM. Trimming removed 7 bases at V and 4 bases at J, with 17 bases between.

This sequence joins TRBV7-9 and TRBJ2-2; 8 nucleotides line up with TRBD1. This CDR3 has 13 residues. Per the germline V gene, CDR1 is SEHNR and CDR2 is FQNEAQ (reference sequence). J gave up 6 bases and V 7 bases, and 4 bases lay outside the gene matches. The DNA of the CDR3 is TGTGCCAGCACCCGGACAGGGCCCGGGGAGCTGTTTTTT. Its translation: CASTRTGPGELFF.

This clonotype was detected a few times. The chain couples TRBV10-2 to TRBJ2-2; 13 nucleotides match TRBD2. This CDR3 has 16 residues. The germline V gene encodes CDR1 WSHSY and CDR2 SAAADI. V lost 6 bases to trimming and J lost 2 bases; unmatched junction nucleotides: 3. Here the CDR3 DNA reads TGCGCCAGCAGACTAGCGGGGGGGATTAACACCGGGGAGCTGTTTTTT. It yields the protein CASRLAGGINTGELFF.

The genes are TRBV29-1 and TRBJ1-2; 8 bases fit TRBD1. The CDR3 consists of 12 residues. V shed 7 bases, J shed 7 bases, and the junction held 8 bases outside the gene matches. Germline-derived CDR1 and CDR2 are SQVTM and ANQGSEA. In nucleotides, the CDR3 is TGCAGCGCTAGACAGGGGATAGGTGGCTACACCTTC. It specifies CSARQGIGGYTF.